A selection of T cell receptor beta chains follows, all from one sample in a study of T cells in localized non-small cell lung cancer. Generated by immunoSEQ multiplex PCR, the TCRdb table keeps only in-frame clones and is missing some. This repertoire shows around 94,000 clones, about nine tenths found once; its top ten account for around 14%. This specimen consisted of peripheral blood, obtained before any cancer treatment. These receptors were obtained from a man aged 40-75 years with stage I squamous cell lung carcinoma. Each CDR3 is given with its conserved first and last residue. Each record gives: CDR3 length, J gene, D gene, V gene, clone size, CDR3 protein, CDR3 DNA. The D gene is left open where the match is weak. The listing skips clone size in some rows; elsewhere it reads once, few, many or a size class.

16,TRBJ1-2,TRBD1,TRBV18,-,CASSRSRQGDNYGYTF,TGTGCCAGCTCGCGGTCGAGACAGGGGGACAACTATGGCTACACCTTC
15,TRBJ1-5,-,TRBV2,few,CASSELGFRDQPQHF,TGTGCCAGCAGTGAATTGGGGTTTAGGGATCAGCCCCAGCATTTT
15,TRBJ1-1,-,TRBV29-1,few,CSVAAGWGMITEAFF,TGCAGCGTTGCTGCAGGTTGGGGGATGATCACTGAAGCTTTCTTT
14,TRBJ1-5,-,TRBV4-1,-,CASSRGHDNQPQHF,TGCGCCAGCAGCCGGGGACACGACAATCAGCCCCAGCATTTT
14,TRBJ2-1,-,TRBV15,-,CATSRGLGYNEQFF,TGTGCCACCAGCAGAGGTCTAGGGTACAATGAGCAGTTCTTC
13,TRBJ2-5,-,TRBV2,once,CASSSPGRETQYF,TGTGCCAGCAGTTCTCCCGGAAGGGAGACCCAGTACTTC
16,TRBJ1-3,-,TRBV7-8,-,CASRPAGRGSGNTIYF,TGTGCCAGCAGGCCCGCAGGTCGGGGCTCTGGAAACACCATATATTTT
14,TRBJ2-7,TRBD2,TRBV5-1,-,CASSLTSGAYEQYF,TGCGCCAGCAGCTTGACTAGCGGGGCCTACGAGCAGTACTTC
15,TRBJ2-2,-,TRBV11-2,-,CASSLVRASLGELFF,TGTGCCAGCAGCTTAGTTCGAGCTAGCCTAGGGGAGCTGTTTTTT
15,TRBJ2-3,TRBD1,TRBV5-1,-,CASSLAGTGEDTQYF,TGCGCCAGCAGCTTGGCCGGGACAGGGGAGGATACGCAGTATTTT
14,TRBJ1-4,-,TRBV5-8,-,CASSWRGRGEKLFF,TGTGCCAGCAGCTGGAGGGGGAGGGGAGAAAAACTGTTTTTT
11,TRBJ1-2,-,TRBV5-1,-,CASSSFYGYTF,TGCGCCAGCAGCTCGTTCTATGGCTACACCTTC
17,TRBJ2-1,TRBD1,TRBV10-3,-,CAISDQSGGGLYNEQFF,TGTGCCATCAGCGACCAATCAGGGGGCGGACTCTACAATGAGCAGTTCTTC
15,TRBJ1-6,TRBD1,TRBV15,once,CATSRNRDRGSPLHF,TGTGCCACCAGCAGAAACCGGGACAGGGGATCACCCCTCCACTTT
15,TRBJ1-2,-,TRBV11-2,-,CASSHYRRSDYGYTF,TGTGCCAGCAGCCACTACAGAAGGAGTGACTATGGCTACACCTTC
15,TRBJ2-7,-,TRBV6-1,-,CASSDAPGVPYEQYF,TGTGCCAGCAGTGACGCTCCAGGGGTCCCCTACGAGCAGTACTTC
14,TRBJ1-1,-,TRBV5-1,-,CASSLAGLVTEAFF,TGCGCCAGCAGCTTGGCGGGGCTGGTCACTGAAGCTTTCTTT
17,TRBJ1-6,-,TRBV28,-,CASSPLRISSYNSPLHF,TGTGCCAGCAGTCCCCTGAGGATTAGCTCCTATAATTCACCCCTCCACTTT
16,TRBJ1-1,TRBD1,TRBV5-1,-,CASSLDSGTGATEAFF,TGCGCCAGCAGCTTGGATAGTGGGACAGGGGCCACTGAAGCTTTCTTT
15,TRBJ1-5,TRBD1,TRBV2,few,CASSLDRGRNQPQHF,TGTGCCAGCAGTTTGGACAGGGGGCGCAATCAGCCCCAGCATTTT
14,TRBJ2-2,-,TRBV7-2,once,CATIMWGRTGELFF,TGTGCCACGATAATGTGGGGCCGAACCGGGGAGCTGTTTTTT
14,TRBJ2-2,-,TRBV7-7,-,CASTPTENTGELFF,TGTGCCAGCACCCCGACAGAGAACACCGGGGAGCTGTTTTTT
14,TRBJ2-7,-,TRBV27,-,CASSPTRQTYEQYF,TGTGCCAGCAGTCCCACCAGACAGACCTACGAGCAGTACTTC
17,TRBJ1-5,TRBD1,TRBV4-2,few,CASSPWTGANSNQPQHF,TGTGCCAGCAGCCCCTGGACAGGGGCTAATAGCAATCAGCCCCAGCATTTT
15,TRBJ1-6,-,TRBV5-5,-,CASSLQAGSNSPLHF,TGTGCCAGCAGCTTGCAGGCGGGTAGTAATTCACCCCTCCACTTT
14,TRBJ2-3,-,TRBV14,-,CASSQIGLTDTQYF,TGTGCCAGCAGCCAAATTGGCCTCACAGATACGCAGTATTTT
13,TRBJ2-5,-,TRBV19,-,CASGHNPRETQYF,TGTGCCAGCGGACACAACCCTAGGGAGACCCAGTACTTC
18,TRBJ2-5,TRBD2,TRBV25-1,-,CASSERTRGFLLQETQYF,TGTGCCAGCAGTGAAAGGACTAGGGGATTCCTGCTCCAAGAGACCCAGTACTTC
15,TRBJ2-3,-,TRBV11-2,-,CASSLQALSTDTQYF,TGTGCCAGCAGCTTACAGGCCCTTAGCACAGATACGCAGTATTTT
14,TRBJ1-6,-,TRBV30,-,CAWSVGDYNSPLHF,TGTGCCTGGAGTGTAGGGGATTATAATTCACCCCTCCACTTT
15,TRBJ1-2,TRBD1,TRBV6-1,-,CASSSTGQGASGYTF,TGTGCCAGCAGTTCCACGGGACAGGGGGCGAGTGGCTACACCTTC
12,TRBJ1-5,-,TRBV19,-,CAGFTENQPQHF,TGTGCCGGGTTCACAGAAAATCAGCCCCAGCATTTT
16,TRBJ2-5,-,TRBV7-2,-,CASSNSRAGAQETQYF,TGTGCCAGCAGTAACTCCCGTGCGGGGGCCCAAGAGACCCAGTACTTC
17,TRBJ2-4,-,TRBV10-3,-,CAISEPLIGSAKNIQYF,TGTGCCATCAGTGAGCCACTTATCGGCAGCGCCAAAAACATTCAGTACTTC
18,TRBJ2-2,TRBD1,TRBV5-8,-,CASSLGQGRGFRTGELFF,TGTGCCAGCAGCTTGGGACAGGGAAGAGGTTTTAGGACCGGGGAGCTGTTTTTT
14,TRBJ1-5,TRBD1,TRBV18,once,CASSGQGGNQPQHF,TGTGCCAGCTCGGGACAGGGTGGCAATCAGCCCCAGCATTTT
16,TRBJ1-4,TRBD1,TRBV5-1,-,CASSFSLTGGNEKLFF,TGCGCCAGCAGCTTTTCACTGACAGGGGGGAATGAAAAACTGTTTTTT
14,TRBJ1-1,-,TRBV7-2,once,CASSLDTKNTEAFF,TGTGCCAGCAGCTTAGATACCAAGAACACTGAAGCTTTCTTT
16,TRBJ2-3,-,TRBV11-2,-,CASSPLPVESTDTQYF,TGTGCCAGCAGCCCCCTCCCTGTAGAGAGCACAGATACGCAGTATTTT
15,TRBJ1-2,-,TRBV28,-,CASSLTPGEARGYTF,TGTGCCAGCAGTTTAACTCCAGGGGAGGCGCGCGGCTACACCTTC
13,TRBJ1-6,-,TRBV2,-,CASSVNGNSPLHF,TGTGCCAGCAGTGTTAACGGGAATTCACCCCTCCACTTT
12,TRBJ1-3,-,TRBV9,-,CASSVIRNTIYF,TGTGCCAGCAGCGTAATCCGAAACACCATATATTTT
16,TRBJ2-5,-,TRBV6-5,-,CASSYSNPGAQETQYF,TGTGCCAGCAGTTACTCGAACCCCGGAGCTCAAGAGACCCAGTACTTC
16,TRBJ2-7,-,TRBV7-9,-,CASSLGPSGVLHEQYF,TGTGCCAGCAGCTTAGGTCCGTCAGGGGTTCTCCACGAGCAGTACTTC
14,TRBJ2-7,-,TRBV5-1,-,CASSLEAVAYEQYF,TGCGCCAGCAGCTTGGAGGCCGTGGCCTACGAGCAGTACTTC
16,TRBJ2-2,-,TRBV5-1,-,CASSYGIRANTGELFF,TGCGCCAGCAGCTATGGGATAAGGGCGAACACCGGGGAGCTGTTTTTT
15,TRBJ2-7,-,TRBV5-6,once,CASSLGIGGPYEQYF,TGTGCCAGCAGCTTGGGTATTGGCGGACCCTACGAGCAGTACTTC
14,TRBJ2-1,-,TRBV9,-,CASSVAMTNVEQFF,TGTGCCAGCAGCGTAGCGATGACAAACGTTGAGCAGTTCTTC
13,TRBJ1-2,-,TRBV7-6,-,CASSLGQNYGYTF,TGTGCCAGCAGCTTGGGTCAGAACTATGGCTACACCTTC
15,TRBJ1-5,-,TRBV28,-,CASSLGSHSNQPQHF,TGTGCCAGCAGTTTGGGGAGCCACTCCAATCAGCCCCAGCATTTT
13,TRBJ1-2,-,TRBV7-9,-,CASSYQNSYGYTF,TGTGCCAGCAGCTACCAGAATTCGTATGGCTACACCTTC
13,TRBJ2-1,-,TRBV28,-,CASRTIHGDEQFF,TGTGCCAGCCGGACTATCCACGGGGATGAGCAGTTCTTC